One and the same sample provided the 7 T cell receptor beta chains below, sequenced in a study of cytomegalovirus exposure and HLA in healthy donors. Vbeta (60) and Jbeta (13) primers were used in the PCR. Sequencing was performed with immunoSEQ multiplex PCR; in TCRdb, only in-frame clones are kept and a portion is missing. Among some 130,000 clones listed, 70% to 85% were seen once. Source material: PBMCs. The receptors derive from a man aged 45-65 years in good health and CMV-seronegative.

This clone appeared a few times. The chain links TRBV7-6 to TRBJ1-1, with 7 bases fitting TRBD1. Germline CDR1 SGHVS, CDR2 FNYEAQ. This CDR3 spans 13 amino acids. After removal of 3 bases from V and 3 bases from J, the junction contained 1 base not matched to a gene. This CDR3 reads CASSLGQYTEAFF. CDR3 nucleotides: TGTGCCAGCAGCTTGGGACAGTACACTGAAGCTTTCTTT.

The chain joins TRBV5-6 to TRBJ1-4; TRBD1 agrees at 10 bases. This CDR3 is built from 15 residues. After removal of 3 bases from V and 6 bases from J, the junction contained 5 bases not matched to a gene. Germline V gene sequence: CDR1 SGHDT, CDR2 YYEEEE. CDR3 in DNA: TGTGCCAGCAGCTCCCCGACAGGGGGCGATGAAAAACTGTTTTTT. The encoded protein is CASSSPTGGDEKLFF.

The chain joins TRBV19 to TRBJ2-2, with D uncertain. Germline V lookup: CDR1 LNHDA, CDR2 SQIVND (reference sequence). The CDR3 covers 16 residues. With 1 base removed from V and 0 bases from J, the gap between germline ends came to 9 bases. The CDR3 here is CASSIGAVSNTGELFF. The CDR3 coding sequence is TGTGCCAGTAGTATAGGGGCAGTATCGAACACCGGGGAGCTGTTTTTT.

V gene TRBV6-5 combines with J gene TRBJ1-2, with 9 bases aligning to TRBD1. The CDR3 covers 13 residues. The ends lost 5 bases at V and 4 bases at J; junction bases unmatched: 2. Germline CDR1 is MNHEY and CDR2 is SVGAGI. The DNA of the CDR3 is TGTGCCAGCAGTAAGGACAGGGGCTATGGCTACACCTTC. Protein sequence: CASSKDRGYGYTF.

To note about this clone: Compared with germline, one end of the junction differs, possibly owing to a read error. The same CDR3 arises from other DNA sequences in this sample as well. Written as DNA, the CDR3 is TGTGCCAGCAGTCACCCCGGCAGGCCGAATCAGCCCCAGCATTTT. Its translation is CASSHPGRPNQPQHF. This rearrangement joins TRBV23-1 to TRBJ1-5; D gene uncertain. TRBV23-1 is given ORF status, its function remaining uncertain. The CDR3 loop spans 15 amino acids.

This chain uses TRBV10-3 with TRBJ1-4, with a possible D match to TRBD1 (6 bases). CDR3 length: 15 residues. In germline, CDR1 is ENHRY, CDR2 SYGVKD. Trimming left V 2 bases short and J 3 bases short, with 10 bases between. CDR3 sequence (DNA): TGTGCCATCAGTGAGACCGGGACATCTAATGAAAAACTGTTTTTT. This codes for CAISETGTSNEKLFF.

The J gene is TRBJ2-2, the V gene TRBV5-1; D unclear. CDR1 and CDR2 from the germline V gene are SGHRS and YFSETQ. Trimming removed 0 bases at V and 1 base at J, with 7 bases between. CDR3 size: 15 residues. The CDR3 nucleotides are TGCGCCAGCAGCTTGGGCGGATTGAACACCGGGGAGCTGTTTTTT. Its protein product is CASSLGGLNTGELFF.